This TCR beta chain was identified during a study of cytotoxic CD8 clonotypes in ibrutinib-treated CLL. Background on the study: A median about twelve months of treatment, range 6 to 36, preceded the collection of response samples.

Study outcomes and limitations: Patients had baseline clonality above age-matched healthy donors, and this clonality moved with circulating CD8+ T-cell counts. Sampling times differed between sustained-remission and progressing patients. The public clonotypes identified were infrequent and showed contraction or stability on treatment.

Data came from immunoSEQ multiplex PCR; TCRdb stores just in-frame clones and leaves some out. This sample carries roughly 190,000 clones, over 55% of them seen once, and the ten largest clones take under 15%. Points on this clone: As yet, its antigen is unknown.

J lost 1 base, V lost 2 bases, and 6 bases had no gene match. CDR1 SGHTA and CDR2 FQGNSA come from the germline V gene. CDR3 length: 16 amino acids. The input for sequencing was PBMCs, taken after 24 months of ibrutinib treatment. The TCR was taken from a human donor with chronic lymphocytic leukemia. V and J are TRBV7-2 and TRBJ2-3; 7 bases fit TRBD1. CDR3 DNA: TGTGCCAGCAGCTTAAATCAGGGGGAACGCACAGATACGCAGTATTTT. Protein product: CASSLNQGERTDTQYF. Together with reference TRBV7-2 and TRBJ2-3, the CDR3 gives the full variable domain: GAGVSQSPSNKVTEKGKDVELRCDPISGHTALYWYRQSLGQGLEFLIYFQGNSAPDKSGLPSDRFSAERTGGSVSTLTIQRTQQEDSAVYLCASSLNQGERTDTQYFGPGTRLTVL.